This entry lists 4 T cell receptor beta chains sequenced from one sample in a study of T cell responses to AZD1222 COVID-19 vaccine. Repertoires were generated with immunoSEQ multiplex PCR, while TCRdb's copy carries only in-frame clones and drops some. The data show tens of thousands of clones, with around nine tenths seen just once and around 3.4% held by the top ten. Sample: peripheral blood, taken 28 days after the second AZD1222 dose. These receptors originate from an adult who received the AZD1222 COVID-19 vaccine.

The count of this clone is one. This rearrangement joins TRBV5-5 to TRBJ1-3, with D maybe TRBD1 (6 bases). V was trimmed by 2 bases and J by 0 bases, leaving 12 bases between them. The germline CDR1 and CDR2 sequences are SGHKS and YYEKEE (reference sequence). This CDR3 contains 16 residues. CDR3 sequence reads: CASSFTGSSSGNTIYF. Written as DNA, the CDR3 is TGTGCCAGCAGCTTTACAGGGTCTAGCTCTGGAAACACCATATATTTT.

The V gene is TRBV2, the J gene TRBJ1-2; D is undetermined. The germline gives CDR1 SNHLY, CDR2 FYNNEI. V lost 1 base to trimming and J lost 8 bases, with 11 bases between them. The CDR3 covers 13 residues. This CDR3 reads CASSEDVSGGYTF. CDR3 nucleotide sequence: TGTGCCAGCAGTGAAGACGTATCGGGCGGCTACACCTTC.

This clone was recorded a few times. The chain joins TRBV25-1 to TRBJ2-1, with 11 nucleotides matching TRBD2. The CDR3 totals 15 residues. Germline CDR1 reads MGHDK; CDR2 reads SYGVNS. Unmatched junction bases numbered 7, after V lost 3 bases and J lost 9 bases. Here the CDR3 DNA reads TGTGCCAGCAGTGAGATAGCGGGAGGGCCGAGTGAGCAGTTCTTC. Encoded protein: CASSEIAGGPSEQFF.

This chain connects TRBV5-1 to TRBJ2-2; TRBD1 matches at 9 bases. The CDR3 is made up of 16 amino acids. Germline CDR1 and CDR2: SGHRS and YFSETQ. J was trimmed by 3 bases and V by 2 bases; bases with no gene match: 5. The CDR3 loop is CASSFTGTGHTGELFF. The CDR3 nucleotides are TGCGCCAGCAGCTTTACCGGGACAGGGCACACCGGGGAGCTGTTTTTT. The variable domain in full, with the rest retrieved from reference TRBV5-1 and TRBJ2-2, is KAGVTQTPRYLIKTRGQQVTLSCSPISGHRSVSWYQQTPGQGLQFLFEYFSETQRNKGNFPGRFSGRQFSNSRSEMNVSTLELGDSALYLCASSFTGTGHTGELFFGEGSRLTVL.